This entry describes one T cell receptor (delta chain). Its antigen is still unknown. A far larger clone is one nucleotide away, so this likely arose from a read error. Other DNA sequences in this specimen translate into the identical CDR3. The data are from a study of delta chains in infants with herpesvirus infections (dated by TCRdb to 2022 to 2025). Describing the broader study: To characterize gammadelta T cell responses to primary cytomegalovirus (CMV) infection, researchers prospectively followed a birth cohort of Ugandan infants starting at birth. From PBMC, gammadelta TCRs were sequenced for 15 to 20 CMV-infected infants (one congenitally infected) and several CMV-uninfected infants who had sufficient sample available. Previously published Belgian fetal and cord blood gammadelta TCR data were added only for comparison and were not generated in this cohort. A public fetal Vdelta1/Vgamma8 gammadelta TCR clonotype was searched for in infants infected with CMV after birth. By approximate age, the infant blood samples fell into groups of 1.5, 4, 8 and 12 months.

Sequences GEAIGNYY (CDR1) and EKD (CDR2) are obtained from the germline V gene. Reading from cysteine to phenylalanine, the CDR3 counts 13 amino acids. Only CDR3 DNA is held: 39 bases, read in frame from base 1. The V end loses 1 base and the J end loses 3 bases, and a stretch of 8 bases separates them. Library preparation employed RT-PCR. To generate TCR cDNA, PBMC RNA underwent reverse transcription with SuperScript II using gamma-chain- and delta-chain-specific primers. After purification with AMPure XP beads, the cDNA was amplified and indexed with Illumina adapters using the Nextera XT Index Kit. Sequencing of the gammadelta TCR libraries was done on an Illumina MiSeq using a V2 300-cycle kit. On the study's bioinformatics: Using MiXCR v2.1.12, CDR3 sequences were assembled, and reads were mapped onto D, J and V genes obtained from GenBank. VDJtools v1.2.1 was used to carry out repertoire analyses of the CDR3 clonotypes. Identical DNA sequences were merged into single rows after TCRdb reprocessed the public reads with CATT. For this entry, the V and J calls and clone size follow TCRdb and not the study's own pipeline. The sample table holds some 850 delta-chain clones, of which around 33% were seen once. 12% to 15% of the sample goes to the ten largest clones.

Pregnant women getting prenatal care were recruited in Kampala, Uganda, and their infants were enrolled; maternal HIV status had to be documented. Weekly visits were made to families, and infant clinical information, oral swabs and peripheral blood were collected beginning at 6 weeks of age and every 4 months thereafter. Blood was drawn into heparin tubes, and PBMC were separated by Ficoll-Paque density gradient centrifugation and then cryopreserved. Broader findings and caveats from the paper: The public clonotype was found only at the first time point after infection and was absent in uninfected infants and in those infected after 120 days. Public-clonotype frequency among Vdelta1 cells appeared to be inversely correlated with age at infection and was observed to decay rapidly, seemingly without persisting beyond around two months. In CMV-uninfected infants, the public clonotype might still be present but below the detection limit. The public Vdelta1 clonotype appeared in about 20% of the 18 CMV-infected infants: three infected postnatally before 120 days of age, plus the congenitally infected infant. The authors acknowledged a small sample size and a lack of race- or environment-matched controls, because almost all Ugandans acquire CMV before adulthood.

The specimen was peripheral blood, collected at time point 1 of longitudinal follow-up. The rearranged chain carries TRDV2 and TRDJ1, with TRDD3 perhaps the D gene, on 6 matching bases. The sequence came from a human donor who was a Ugandan infant, either HIV-exposed or HIV-unexposed (not recorded which). CDR3 protein: CACDTGYADKLIF. The bases are TGTGCCTGTGACACGGGATATGCCGATAAACTCATCTTT.